These T cell receptor beta chains were read from a single sample in a study of HIV-infected patients and healthy controls. TCRdb ran MiXCR on the 5' RACE reads and lists one entry per CDR3 protein. Of 18,000 or so distinct CDR3 sequences listed, around 19% are singletons. Sequenced sample: CD8+ T cells from blood. All receptors come from a human donor in good health. Both conserved end residues are part of each CDR3.

v_gene	j_gene	CDR3aa
TRBV7-6	TRBJ2-1	CASSLVPSGGNNEQFF
TRBV3-1	TRBJ2-1	CASSQVSTGRALSSYNEQFF
TRBV7-7	TRBJ2-2	CASSEGRVGELFF
TRBV3-1	TRBJ2-7	CASSLSGHGAYEQYF
TRBV6-1	TRBJ1-2	CASSELGGANYGYTF
TRBV20-1	TRBJ2-3	CSARRGLTDTQYF
TRBV3-1	TRBJ2-1	CASSPRNRPYNEQFF
TRBV5-5	TRBJ2-1	CASSLASHNEQFF
TRBV7-9	TRBJ2-1	CASSPGDFVGDEQFF
TRBV12-3/TRBV12-4	TRBJ2-1	CASSFQGSSSYNEQFF
TRBV29-1	TRBJ1-1	CSVDGGLMNTEAFF
TRBV4-1	TRBJ1-6	CASSQPDGNSPLHF
TRBV10-3	TRBJ2-7	CAIGGEGTNPYEQYF
TRBV12-3/TRBV12-4	TRBJ2-2	CASNLRATGFETGELFF
TRBV30	TRBJ1-1	CAWKAREDTEAFF
TRBV20-1	TRBJ2-5	CSAHSGQGFGERPLETQYF
TRBV21-1	TRBJ2-2	CASSKRLAGVGWTGELFF
TRBV7-9	TRBJ1-1	CASSPTSGQPNTEAFF
TRBV12-3/TRBV12-4	TRBJ2-7	CASSLGGDYEQYF
TRBV27	TRBJ2-7	CASSLSVDTSGRPYEQYF
TRBV7-9	TRBJ2-7	CASSLFPGARSSYEQYF
TRBV4-1	TRBJ1-5	CASSQDVGVGNQPQHF
TRBV19	TRBJ2-7	CASSIGLGQGYEQYF
TRBV6-2/TRBV6-3	TRBJ1-1	CASGMREAFF
TRBV20-1	TRBJ2-1	CSAREIGYEQFF
TRBV19	TRBJ2-1	CASSIDPRRNEQFF
TRBV11-2	TRBJ1-1	CASSSGANLNTEAFF
TRBV2	TRBJ1-2	CATIGTEKYYGYTF
TRBV9	TRBJ2-5	CASSVGDGQETQYF
TRBV19	TRBJ2-7	CASSIGTGKYEQYF
TRBV11-2	TRBJ2-7	CASSPDVYALYEQYF
TRBV7-9	TRBJ1-4	CASSPEGASEKLFF
TRBV29-1	TRBJ1-1	CSAWTGDSGEAFF
TRBV12-3/TRBV12-4	TRBJ2-2	CASTDRGVAGELFF
TRBV19	TRBJ1-5	CASSRTGDQPQHF
TRBV25-1	TRBJ2-7	CASSGSLNEQYF
TRBV6-1	TRBJ2-7	CASSMAAGQGSYEQYF
TRBV4-1	TRBJ1-2	CASSQDLTGRAIHGYTF
TRBV7-9	TRBJ1-1	CASSFGQGRTEAFF
TRBV3-1	TRBJ2-3	CASSQPSAFAITRGGSSDTQYF
TRBV19	TRBJ2-3	CASSGRDRFTDTQYF
TRBV25-1	TRBJ2-3	CASSDYALAGASRDTQYF
TRBV6-2/TRBV6-3	TRBJ2-3	CASSLPAGVETDTQYF
TRBV6-5	TRBJ2-7	CASSLGTGWEQYF
TRBV27	TRBJ2-1	CASSPPSGSFSYNEQFF
TRBV7-3	TRBJ1-5	CASSSLWTALNQPQHF
TRBV10-2	TRBJ2-1	CASLGGTYNEQFF
TRBV12-3/TRBV12-4	TRBJ2-2	CASTPGTGEGTGELFF
TRBV5-4	TRBJ2-7	CASSYGTGTYEQYF
TRBV12-3/TRBV12-4	TRBJ1-1	CASSTSRGLSTEAFF
TRBV27	TRBJ1-5	CASSLYEDQPQHF
TRBV29-1	TRBJ2-2	CSVVRSGELFF
TRBV3-1	TRBJ2-3	CASSHAGGDTDTQYF
TRBV10-3	TRBJ2-3	CAISEAGQGKTDTQYF